The sequence of this T cell receptor beta chain was determined in a study of shared clonotypes between healthy human individuals. Naive-designated CD8 cells lacked CD45RO, were positively enriched for CCR7, and omitted terminally differentiated effector memory CD45RA+ cells. Method: immunoSEQ multiplex PCR; TCRdb's copy keeps in-frame clones and lacks some. The sample shows under 700,000 clones, 90% to 95% of them seen only once. Germline-derived CDR1 and CDR2 are SGHRS and YFSETQ. The CDR3 totals 16 residues. V was clipped by 0 bases and J by 2 bases, with 12 bases between them. Source material: naive CD8+ T cells sorted from blood. The chain carries TRBV5-1 and TRBJ1-3, with unresolved D. The TCR was taken from a woman in her twenties or thirties in good health. CDR3 DNA: TGCGCCAGCAGCTTGGCAGCCGAGGCAGCTGGAAACACCATATATTTT. Its translation is CASSLAAEAAGNTIYF. The full variable domain, in which reference TRBV5-1 and TRBJ1-3 provide the parts outside the CDR3, is KAGVTQTPRYLIKTRGQQVTLSCSPISGHRSVSWYQQTPGQGLQFLFEYFSETQRNKGNFPGRFSGRQFSNSRSEMNVSTLELGDSALYLCASSLAAEAAGNTIYFGEGSWLTVV.